These 11 T cell receptor beta chains share one sample of origin, sequenced in a study of prognosis after radiotherapy for stage I lung cancer. Genomic DNA served as the source from which two-round multiplex PCR generated TCR beta CDR3 amplicons. The authors ran first-round PCR with primers specific to each TRBV and TRBJ gene. Via MiXCR, TCRdb re-called the multiplex PCR reads, giving one row per CDR3 protein. The top ten clones hold about a tenth of a sample with tens of thousands of distinct CDR3 sequences, about a third of them seen once. The sample was PBMCs, taken before or after stereotactic body radiation therapy (not recorded which). These receptors were taken from a donor aged 50 or older with non-small cell lung cancer.

This clonotype is a singleton in its sample. A much more abundant neighbour one base away suggests this may be a read error. The gene calls are TRBV19 and TRBJ2-2; D is ambiguous. The CDR3 runs to 12 residues. The germline CDR1 and CDR2 sequences are LNHDA and SQIVND (reference sequence). V was trimmed by 7 bases and J by 5 bases, leaving 8 bases between them. In DNA, the CDR3 is TGTGCCAGTACCCGACGAACCGGGGAGCTGTTTTTT. Its protein product is CASTRRTGELFF.

For this clonotype: A single base separates this from a much larger clone, so it may be a read error. As DNA, the CDR3 is TGTGCCAGCAGCTTGATTCCGGGGGCCAAAGCTTTCTTT. Its translation: CASSLIPGAKAFF. The chain uses TRBV5-6 and TRBJ1-1; D perhaps matches TRBD1 (6 bases). With 1 base removed from V and 9 bases from J, the gap between germline ends came to 13 bases. Germline V gives CDR1 SGHDT, CDR2 YYEEEE. This CDR3 is 13 amino acids long.

With regard to this clonotype: A much larger clone lies one base from this, so it may be a read error. The V gene is TRBV6-1, the J gene TRBJ1-1; D is unclear. V was trimmed by 7 bases and J by 7 bases, leaving 16 bases between them. This CDR3 has 13 residues. Germline V gene data show CDR1 as MNHNS and CDR2 as SASEGT. The CDR3 coding sequence is TGTGCCAGCAATTCCTTAGGTGGGAATGAAGCTTTCTTT. Protein sequence: CASNSLGGNEAFF.

This clonotype was seen at least ten times. The genes are TRBV7-3 and TRBJ2-3, with TRBD2 matching 8 bases. CDR1 and CDR2 (germline): SGHTA, FQGTGA. This CDR3 region has 18 residues. Trimming took 1 base from V and 2 from J; bases not matched to a gene: 11. Here the CDR3 reads CASSLMAGGSGDTDTQYF. The CDR3 nucleotides read TGTGCCAGCAGCTTAATGGCGGGAGGCTCCGGAGACACAGATACGCAGTATTTT.

This clonotype showed up many times. The chain joins TRBV28 to TRBJ2-1, with 12 positions matching TRBD2. The CDR3 sequence is 18 residues long. CDR1 MDHEN and CDR2 SYDVKM come from the germline V gene. After removal of 8 bases from V and 3 bases from J, the junction contained 14 bases not matched to a gene. The CDR3 here is CASPPGTSGRLHYNEQFF. In nucleotides, the CDR3 is TGTGCCAGCCCTCCCGGGACTAGCGGGCGGCTGCACTACAATGAGCAGTTCTTC.

On this clonotype itself: A read error is the likely source, as a far larger clone sits one nucleotide away. The V call is TRBV7-8, the J call TRBJ1-2; perhaps TRBD1 as D (6 bases). Between the trimmed V and J ends, which lost 5 bases and 11 bases, there was a span of 18 bases. CDR3 length equals 13 residues. Germline V gene sequence: CDR1 SGHVS, CDR2 FQNEAQ. CDR3 amino acids: CASSTRQVAGYTF. For the CDR3, the DNA is TGTGCCAGCAGCACCCGACAGGTGGCAGGGTACACCTTC.

In the case of this clonotype: An end of the junction does not agree with germline; a read error may underlie this. The gene calls are TRBV5-1 and TRBJ2-5; D could derive from TRBD1 or TRBD2 (5 bases each). Germline values: CDR1 SGHRS, CDR2 YFSETQ. The CDR3 loop spans 13 amino acids. CDR3 sequence (DNA): TGCGCCAGCAGCCCCGGGGTAGGGGAGACCAAGTACTTC. Protein: CASSPGVGETKYF.

This clonotype has at least ten counts. The chain combines TRBV12-3 or TRBV12-4 with TRBJ1-2; 7 nucleotides line up with TRBD1. With 6 bases clipped from V and 7 bases from J, the junction kept 8 bases outside the gene matches. The CDR3 has 13 amino acids. The CDR3 is CASRVTGASGYTF. The DNA of the CDR3 is TGTGCCAGCAGGGTAACAGGGGCCAGTGGCTACACCTTC.

A few counts support this clonotype. Being one base from a much bigger clone, this may be a read error. V gene TRBV6-2 or TRBV6-3 combines with J gene TRBJ1-1; D call uncertain. The germline gives CDR1 MNHEY, CDR2 SVGEGT. CDR3 length equals 13 residues. V was shortened by 6 bases and J by 1 base, with 9 bases between the two germline ends. The CDR3 DNA reads as TGTGCCAGCAGGGTACACGAGAACACTGAAGCTTTCTTT. This codes for CASRVHENTEAFF.

This clonotype was counted many times. The CDR3 here is CASSFESGSYEQYF. For the CDR3, the DNA is TGCGCCAGCAGCTTTGAAAGCGGGTCCTACGAGCAGTACTTC. The V gene is TRBV5-1, the J gene TRBJ2-7, with a possible D match to TRBD2 (6 bases). Deletions cut 2 bases from V and 1 base from J, with 10 bases between. CDR1 and CDR2 from the germline V gene are SGHRS and YFSETQ. The CDR3 is 14 amino acids. Based on the CDR3 plus reference TRBV5-1 and TRBJ2-7, the full variable domain is KAGVTQTPRYLIKTRGQQVTLSCSPISGHRSVSWYQQTPGQGLQFLFEYFSETQRNKGNFPGRFSGRQFSNSRSEMNVSTLELGDSALYLCASSFESGSYEQYFGPGTRLTVT.

The chain carries TRBV12-5 and TRBJ1-1; TRBD1 might be the D (6 bases). This CDR3 contains 16 residues. Germline V gene lookup returns CDR1 LGHNT and CDR2 FRNRAP. V gave up 5 bases and J gave up 0 bases, with 16 bases separating them. CDR3 region: CASGPGGGQMNTEAFF. The CDR3 DNA follows: TGTGCTAGTGGTCCCGGGGGGGGGCAGATGAACACTGAAGCTTTCTTT. Drawing the rest from reference TRBV12-5 and TRBJ1-1, the complete variable domain is DARVTQTPRHKVTEMGQEVTMRCQPILGHNTVFWYRQTMMQGLELLAYFRNRAPLDDSGMPKDRFSAEMPDATLATLKIQPSEPRDSAVYFCASGPGGGQMNTEAFFGQGTRLTVV.